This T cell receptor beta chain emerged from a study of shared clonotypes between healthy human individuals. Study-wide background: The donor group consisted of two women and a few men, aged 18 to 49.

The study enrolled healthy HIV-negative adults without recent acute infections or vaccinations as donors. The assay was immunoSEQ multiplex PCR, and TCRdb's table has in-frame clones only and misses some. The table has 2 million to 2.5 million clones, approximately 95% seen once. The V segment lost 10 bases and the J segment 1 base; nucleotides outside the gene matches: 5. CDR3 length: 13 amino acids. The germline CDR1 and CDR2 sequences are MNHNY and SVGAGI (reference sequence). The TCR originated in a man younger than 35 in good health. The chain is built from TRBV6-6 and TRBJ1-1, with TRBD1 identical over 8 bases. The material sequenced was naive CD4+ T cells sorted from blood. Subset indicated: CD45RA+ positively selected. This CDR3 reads CAIEGQGNTEAFF. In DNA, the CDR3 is TGTGCCATCGAAGGACAGGGGAACACTGAAGCTTTCTTT.